This T cell receptor (beta chain) was recorded in a study of sequential checkpoint blockade in melanoma. Study-level information: Both treatment sequences were followed by maintenance nivolumab. Study-wide results and caveats: Tumor T-cell fraction and clonality correlated with PD-L1 and CD8+ counts.

The assay was immunoSEQ multiplex PCR, and TCRdb's table has in-frame clones only and misses some. The repertoire holds 5,000 or so clones, with roughly a fifth as singletons. Germline V gene sequence: CDR1 LNHDA, CDR2 SQIVND (reference sequence). V shed 8 bases, J shed 8 bases, and the junction held 11 bases outside the gene matches. The CDR3 extends over 13 amino acids. Treatment meaning: randomized to nivolumab then ipilimumab (arm A) or the reverse (arm B). With respect to this clone: The antigen remains unidentified.

The clonotype originates from a human donor with melanoma. The genes are TRBV19 and TRBJ2-7; 8 bases match TRBD1. Sample: tumor tissue (inferred from file names), taken from a patient given nivolumab and ipilimumab in sequence. This CDR3 is CASRGTGVYQQYF. CDR3 coding DNA: TGTGCCAGTCGGGGGACAGGAGTTTACCAGCAGTACTTC.